The rows below give T cell receptor beta chains drawn from one sample of a study of response to subunit inactivated influenza vaccine. TCRdb recomputed calls from the RT-PCR reads with MiXCR, one row per CDR3 protein. The sample yields about 800,000 distinct CDR3 sequences, approximately 21% seen once. The sample consisted of PBMCs from blood, taken roughly 5 days after vaccination. These receptors all come from a middle-aged man who received an inactivated influenza vaccine. Each CDR3 is given with its conserved first and last residue. D genes are given only for firm matches. The size entry is marked missing in some rows and otherwise reads once, few, many or a size class.

>.|13|TRBJ2-7|TRBV4-3|few
TGCGCCAGCAGCCAAAGCCGGCGATACGAGCAGTACTTC
CASSQSRRYEQYF
>TRBD1|17|TRBJ2-3|TRBV5-4|few
TGTGCCAGCAGCCGGGACAGGTTGGGGCATAGCACAGATACGCAGTATTTT
CASSRDRLGHSTDTQYF
>TRBD2|14|TRBJ2-7|TRBV28|many
TGTGCCAGCAGCTTAGCCGGGGGGAACTACGAGCAGTACTTC
CASSLAGGNYEQYF
>.|16|TRBJ2-1|TRBV5-1|.
TGCGCCAGCAGCTTGGATCATGGGACGCAATACAATGAGCAGTTCTTC
CASSLDHGTQYNEQFF
>TRBD2|15|TRBJ2-7|TRBV4-1|few
TGCGCCAGCAGCCACAGCGGGGGGATTCCCTACGAGCAGTACTTC
CASSHSGGIPYEQYF
>TRBD1|18|TRBJ1-6|TRBV27|.
TGTGCCAGCAGTTCCCGAAATCAAAAGGACAGGGTCGATTCACCCCTCCACTTT
CASSSRNQKDRVDSPLHF
>.|17|TRBJ2-1|TRBV18|few
TGTGCCAGCTCACCACCTTATGGGACGGACACCTACAATGAGCAGTTCTTC
CASSPPYGTDTYNEQFF
>.|15|TRBJ1-1|TRBV18|few
TGTGCCAGCTCACTTTCCCCCAGTATGAACACTGAAGCTTTCTTT
CASSLSPSMNTEAFF
>TRBD1|15|TRBJ1-5|TRBV12-3/TRBV12-4|few
TGTGCCAGCAGCAACGGACAGGGCTACAATCAGCCCCAGCATTTT
CASSNGQGYNQPQHF
>TRBD2|16|TRBJ2-7|TRBV11-2|.
TGTGCCAGCAGCTTAGACCTAGCGGGGAGGGCCTACGAGCAGTACTTC
CASSLDLAGRAYEQYF
>.|16|TRBJ2-7|TRBV6-2/TRBV6-3|.
TGTGCCAGCAGTTACGCCGTCGACAGCCTAACCTACGAGCAGTACTTC
CASSYAVDSLTYEQYF
>.|14|TRBJ1-1|TRBV20-1|few
TGCAGTGCTAGGGACAGCGGCATGAACACTGAAGCTTTCTTT
CSARDSGMNTEAFF
>.|11|TRBJ2-7|TRBV3-1|.
TGTGCCAGCACAGGGAAGCACGAGCAGTACTTC
CASTGKHEQYF
>TRBD1|15|TRBJ2-7|TRBV15|.
TGTGCCACCAGCAGAGATGGGGACAGGGCCCACGAGCAGTACTTC
CATSRDGDRAHEQYF
>.|15|TRBJ2-3|TRBV27|few
TGTGCCACTTCCTCCGGGACGTCGGGCACAGATACGCAGTATTTT
CATSSGTSGTDTQYF
>.|13|TRBJ2-1|TRBV6-2/TRBV6-3|many
TGTGCCAGCAGTGCAGGTCGTTTCAATGAGCAGTTCTTC
CASSAGRFNEQFF
>TRBD2|15|TRBJ2-7|TRBV28|few
TGTGCCAGCAGTACACCGGGACTAGCGCTCTACGAGCAGTACTTC
CASSTPGLALYEQYF
>TRBD1|16|TRBJ1-1|TRBV28|many
TGTGCCAGCAGTTTCCCGACAGGGCGGGTGGACACTGAAGCTTTCTTT
CASSFPTGRVDTEAFF
>.|14|TRBJ1-1|TRBV4-1|.
TGCGCCAGCAGCCAACCCGGGACCAAGCGGGAAGCTTTCTTT
CASSQPGTKREAFF
>.|14|TRBJ2-5|TRBV5-1|.
TGCGCCAGCAGCGCAAACGACAGGTCGGAGACCCAGTACTTC
CASSANDRSETQYF
>.|15|TRBJ2-3|TRBV7-9|.
TGTGCCAGCAGGGGGGGCGGAGGATTCACAGATACGCAGTATTTT
CASRGGGGFTDTQYF
>.|17|TRBJ2-6|TRBV15|few
TGTGCCACCAGCGGGGAGACAGCTTCCTCTGGGGCCAACGTCCTGACTTTC
CATSGETASSGANVLTF
>TRBD2|18|TRBJ2-6|TRBV6-2/TRBV6-3|few
TGTGCCAGCAGAGATGCTAGCGGGGGATACTCTGGGGCCAACGTCCTGACTTTC
CASRDASGGYSGANVLTF
>.|14|TRBJ2-1|TRBV24-1|few
TGTGCCACCAGTGACGGGGACATTTACAATGAGCAGTTCTTC
CATSDGDIYNEQFF
>TRBD1|16|TRBJ1-2|TRBV28|.
TGTGCCAGCAGCTCATTCGACAGGGTCCCTAACTATGGCTACACCTTC
CASSSFDRVPNYGYTF
>TRBD1|19|TRBJ2-7|TRBV6-5|many
TGTGCCAGCAGTTACTCTCCCCCATCCGGGACAGGGGGCCTGTACGAGCAGTACTTC
CASSYSPPSGTGGLYEQYF
>.|13|TRBJ1-2|TRBV12-3/TRBV12-4|few
TGTGCCAGCAGTTGGGACGGGCCTCAAGGCTACACCTTC
CASSWDGPQGYTF
>.|14|TRBJ1-2|TRBV6-2/TRBV6-3|few
TGTGCCAGCAGGAAGAGTGGGTTCGACTATGGCTACACCTTC
CASRKSGFDYGYTF
>TRBD1|13|TRBJ2-5|TRBV18|few
TGTGCCAGCAGTCCAGGGGGCGAGGAGACCCAGTACTTC
CASSPGGEETQYF
>.|18|TRBJ2-3|TRBV4-3|few
TGCGCCAGCAGCCAAGCCCAAGGCGGGACACCAAGCACAGATACGCAGTATTTT
CASSQAQGGTPSTDTQYF
>.|13|TRBJ1-5|TRBV12-3/TRBV12-4|.
TGTGCCAGCAGTAGGGAGGAGGGTCAGCCCCAGCATTTT
CASSREEGQPQHF
>.|13|TRBJ2-1|TRBV20-1|many
TGCAGTGCTAGAGAATTAGGTGGCGATGAGCAGTTCTTC
CSARELGGDEQFF
>.|17|TRBJ2-1|TRBV7-2|few
TGTGCCAGCAGCTTAGCGCTCCGGCTAGCGAGGCACAATGAGCAGTTCTTC
CASSLALRLARHNEQFF
>.|15|TRBJ1-1|TRBV28|.
TGTGCCAGCAGCTCCTCAGCGGGAGGAAACACTGAAGCTTTCTTT
CASSSSAGGNTEAFF
>TRBD1|15|TRBJ2-7|TRBV18|.
TGTGCCAGCTCACCCTCTAGGGACAGATACTACGAGCAGTACTTC
CASSPSRDRYYEQYF
>.|14|TRBJ1-2|TRBV4-1|few
TGCGCCAGCAGCCAGGGGCGAACTAACTATGGCTACACCTTC
CASSQGRTNYGYTF
>.|13|TRBJ1-4|TRBV12-3/TRBV12-4|.
TGTGCCAGCAGCCCTAGGTCTAATGAAAAACTGTTTTTT
CASSPRSNEKLFF
>TRBD2|14|TRBJ2-1|TRBV20-1|few
TGCAGTGCTGATAGCGGGAGGGTGACCGATGAGCAGTTCTTC
CSADSGRVTDEQFF
>TRBD2|17|TRBJ2-1|TRBV28|.
TGTGCCAGCAGTTTGTTGGGACTAGCCGGAGGATACAATGAGCAGTTCTTC
CASSLLGLAGGYNEQFF
>.|14|TRBJ1-5|TRBV2|.
TGTGCCAGCACGCTAGGCCAGAGATCTACGTCCCAGCATTTT
CASTLGQRSTSQHF
>.|12|TRBJ2-7|TRBV18|few
TGTGCCAGCTCACCACCAGTGGGAGAGCAGTACTTC
CASSPPVGEQYF
>.|13|TRBJ2-3|TRBV6-5|.
TGTGCCAGCAGTTATAGTCTTTCAGATACGCAGTATTTT
CASSYSLSDTQYF
>.|15|TRBJ1-1|TRBV7-9|few
TGTGCCAGCAGCTTGTTGCCAGAGGGGAACACTGAAGCTTTCTTT
CASSLLPEGNTEAFF
>TRBD1|16|TRBJ2-2|TRBV7-2|few
TGTGCCAGCAGCTTAGAGGGGGCGCTGGTCACCGGGGAGCTGTTTTTT
CASSLEGALVTGELFF
>.|13|TRBJ1-1|TRBV6-1|few
TGTGCCAGCAGGGAGCGTGGGGGGACTGAAGCTTTCTTT
CASRERGGTEAFF
>.|15|TRBJ2-1|TRBV6-2/TRBV6-3|.
TGTGCCAGCAGTTACATGCGGTCCCCATACAATGAGCAGTTCTTC
CASSYMRSPYNEQFF
>.|12|TRBJ2-5|TRBV5-1|many
TGCGCCAGCAGCGCGGACCAAGAGACCCAGTACTTC
CASSADQETQYF
>.|14|TRBJ2-1|TRBV12-3/TRBV12-4|.
TGTGCCAGCAGTTACCGGGGCTCCAGGGATGAGCAGTTCTTC
CASSYRGSRDEQFF
>TRBD1|16|TRBJ2-2|TRBV12-3/TRBV12-4|.
TGTGCCAGCAGCAGGGACAGTAAAGACTCCACCGGGGAGCTGTTTTTT
CASSRDSKDSTGELFF
>TRBD1|16|TRBJ2-5|TRBV7-2|.
TGTGCCAGCAGCCCTACCGGGACAGGGTTCAAAGAGACCCAGTACTTC
CASSPTGTGFKETQYF
>TRBD2|16|TRBJ2-1|TRBV7-9|few
TGTGCCAGCAGCTTGGGGGGGTACAGCTCCTACAATGAGCAGTTCTTC
CASSLGGYSSYNEQFF
>.|13|TRBJ2-7|TRBV28|.
TGTGCCAGCAGCCCCGGGACGCTCTGCGAGCAGTACTTC
CASSPGTLCEQYF
>.|15|TRBJ2-7|TRBV13|.
TGTGCCAGCAGCTTAGGCGGCAGAGTACGTTGGGAGCAGTACTTC
CASSLGGRVRWEQYF
>.|14|TRBJ2-7|TRBV28|.
TGTGCCAGCAGTCGGACTGCATTCTCCTACGAGCAGTACTTC
CASSRTAFSYEQYF
>.|16|TRBJ1-4|TRBV20-1|.
TGCAGTGCTAGAGATTTGCGGGTAAATTACATAGGAAAACTGTTTTTT
CSARDLRVNYIGKLFF
>TRBD2|15|TRBJ2-5|TRBV7-2|.
TGTGCCAGCAGCTTAAGTAGCGGGGGCTTCGAGACCCAGTACTTC
CASSLSSGGFETQYF
>TRBD1|13|TRBJ2-7|TRBV6-2/TRBV6-3|many
TGTGCCAGCAGTTGGACAGGGATCTACGAGCAGTACTTC
CASSWTGIYEQYF